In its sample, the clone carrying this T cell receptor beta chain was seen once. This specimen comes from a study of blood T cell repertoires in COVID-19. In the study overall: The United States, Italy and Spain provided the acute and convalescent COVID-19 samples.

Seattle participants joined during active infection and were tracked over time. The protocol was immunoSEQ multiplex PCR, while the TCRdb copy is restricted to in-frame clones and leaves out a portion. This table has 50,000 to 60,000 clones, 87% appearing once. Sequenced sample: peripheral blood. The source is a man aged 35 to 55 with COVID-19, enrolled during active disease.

The CDR3 DNA reads TGTGCCACCAGTACGGCGCTCTCGGACAGGGGTAATGAGCAGTTCTTC. Amino acids: CATSTALSDRGNEQFF. The chain recombines TRBV24-1 with TRBJ2-1, with 9 bases fitting TRBD1. Per germline, CDR1 KGHDR and CDR2 SFDVKD. There are 16 residues in the CDR3. V was clipped by 6 bases and J by 7 bases; unmatched bases: 12.